The clone carrying this T cell receptor (beta chain) has a count of ten or more. Its antigen is not known. Thyroid surgery had not been preceded by any treatment in any patient. This record comes from a study of metastatic and nonmetastatic thyroid tumors. Study context: For malignant and benign thyroid patients, tumor or nodule tissue and blood were the sources whose repertoires were compared. General study findings and limits: Reportedly, malignant thyroid tumors had significantly higher TCR beta diversity than benign nodules, in blood and tumor.

In the authors' methods: CDR3 was compared across clinicopathological groups, and the resulting differences were used to build a distant-metastasis classifier for papillary thyroid cancer. Using MiXCR, TCRdb reanalyzed the PCR reads. The V and J calls come from TCRdb's annotation, not from the publication. The repertoire includes some 29,000 clones, 7.4% of them detected once, and around 45% sits in the top ten. Germline-derived CDR1 and CDR2 are SEHNR and FQNEAQ (reference sequence). The CDR3 loop spans 16 amino acids. V was clipped by 2 bases and J by 4 bases; unmatched bases: 4. This TCR was sampled from a female donor with papillary thyroid cancer or a benign thyroid nodule (not recorded which). Some clones in this sample may be carry-over from other donors' samples. The V gene is TRBV7-9, the J gene TRBJ2-1, with 11 positions matching TRBD2. The sequenced material came from blood. The CDR3 region has the DNA TGTGCCAGCAGCTTATGGGCTAGCGGGGGGTACAATGAGCAGTTCTTC. Translating it yields CASSLWASGGYNEQFF.